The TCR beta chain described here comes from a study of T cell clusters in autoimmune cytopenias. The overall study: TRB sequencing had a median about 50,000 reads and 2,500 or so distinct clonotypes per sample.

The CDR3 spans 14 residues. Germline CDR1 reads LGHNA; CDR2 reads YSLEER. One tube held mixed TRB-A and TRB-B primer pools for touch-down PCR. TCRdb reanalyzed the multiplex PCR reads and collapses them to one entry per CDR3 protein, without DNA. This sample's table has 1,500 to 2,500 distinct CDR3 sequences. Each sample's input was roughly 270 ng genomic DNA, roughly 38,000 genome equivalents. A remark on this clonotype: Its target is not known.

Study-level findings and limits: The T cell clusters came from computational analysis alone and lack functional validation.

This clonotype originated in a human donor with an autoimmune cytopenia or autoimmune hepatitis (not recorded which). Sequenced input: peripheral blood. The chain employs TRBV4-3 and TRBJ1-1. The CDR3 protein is CASSQSLMNTEAFF.